One and the same sample provided the 9 T cell receptor beta chains below, sequenced in a study of T cell repertoires in cytomegalovirus infection. TCRdb re-called the reads through MiXCR, storing one row per CDR3 protein. The sample carries a few hundred thousand distinct CDR3 sequences, 15% to 20% recorded once. The sequenced material came from PBMCs. The receptors originated from a human donor in good health (CMV status not recorded). Some clones in this sample may be carry-over from other donors' samples.

The chain has TRBV5-5 and TRBJ1-5, with TRBD1 matching 9 bases. The CDR3 spans 15 residues. Trimming took 5 bases from V and 3 from J; bases not matched to a gene: 6. Germline assignment: CDR1 SGHKS and CDR2 YYEKEE (reference sequence). DNA of the CDR3: TGTGCCAGCAGTTTACAGGGGGCCCTCAATCAGCCCCAGCATTTT. Protein product: CASSLQGALNQPQHF.

This clonotype was observed many times. This chain uses TRBV7-6 with TRBJ2-1; D gene ambiguous. CDR1 is SGHVS, CDR2 FNYEAQ, per germline. Trimming left V 4 bases short and J 4 bases short, with 11 bases between. CDR3 length equals 14 residues. CDR3 nucleotides: TGTGCCAGCAGCTCAGCAGCAGGTTACAATGAGCAGTTCTTC. Protein: CASSSAAGYNEQFF.

This clonotype has more than one count but fewer than ten. The rearrangement links TRBV2 to TRBJ1-5; D might be TRBD1 (6 bases). V lost 4 bases and J 3 bases, leaving 10 bases between the germline ends. Germline lookup yields CDR1 SNHLY and CDR2 FYNNEI. The CDR3 sequence is 14 residues long. The CDR3 sequence: CASSGTEVNQPQHF. The CDR3 coding sequence is TGTGCCAGCAGTGGGACAGAGGTCAATCAGCCCCAGCATTTT.

The chain joins TRBV19 to TRBJ1-1; D not resolved. Germline V gene sequence: CDR1 LNHDA, CDR2 SQIVND (reference sequence). V lost 7 bases, J lost 0 bases, and 12 bases lay in between. The CDR3 runs 14 residues. The CDR3 nucleotides are TGTGCCAGTACGCCTGAGAGCATGAACACTGAAGCTTTCTTT. This codes for CASTPESMNTEAFF.

The sample holds many counts of this clonotype. The chain carries TRBV12-3 or TRBV12-4 and TRBJ1-1; 9 bases are shared with TRBD1. The V and J ends lost 5 bases and 3 bases, in that order; junction bases with no gene match: 7. The CDR3 length is 15 residues. In nucleotides, the CDR3 is TGTGCCAGCAGTCGCCCGGGACAGGGTGACACTGAAGCTTTCTTT. Translated, it gives CASSRPGQGDTEAFF.

This chain connects TRBV5-5 to TRBJ1-5; D is perhaps TRBD1 (6 bases). Germline CDR1 is SGHKS and CDR2 is YYEKEE (reference sequence). The CDR3 runs to 15 residues. The V end was cut by 2 bases, the J end by 4 bases, with 13 bases between. CDR3 nucleotide sequence: TGTGCCAGCAGCTTTTTGAGCAGGGGAAATCAGCCCCAGCATTTT. Amino acids: CASSFLSRGNQPQHF. The full variable domain, rest sourced from reference TRBV5-5 and TRBJ1-5, is DAGVTQSPTHLIKTRGQQVTLRCSPISGHKSVSWYQQVLGQGPQFIFQYYEKEERGRGNFPDRFSARQFPNYSSELNVNALLLGDSALYLCASSFLSRGNQPQHFGDGTRLSIL.

The chain has TRBV2 and TRBJ1-1; TRBD1 might be the D (6 bases). The CDR3 runs to 13 residues. V was cut by 7 bases and J by 4 bases, with 13 bases left in between. The germline CDR1 and CDR2 sequences are SNHLY and FYNNEI. The CDR3, as DNA: TGTGCCAGCATTGCCGAGGGGGGCACTGAAGCTTTCTTT. It is translated as CASIAEGGTEAFF.

This clonotype was counted many times. The rearrangement joins TRBV7-9 to TRBJ2-3; a possible D gene is TRBD2 (5 bases). V lost 4 bases, J lost 4 bases, and 12 bases lay in between. Germline CDR1 reads SEHNR; CDR2 reads FQNEAQ (reference sequence). The CDR3 spans 14 residues. CDR3 sequence: CASSSGLEADTQYF. The CDR3 DNA follows: TGTGCCAGCAGCTCCGGACTGGAGGCAGATACGCAGTATTTT.

The rearrangement links TRBV6-2 or TRBV6-3 to TRBJ2-7; 8 nucleotides match TRBD1. Trimming removed 7 bases from V and 5 bases from J; junction bases left unmatched: 1. This CDR3 region has 11 residues. Looked up from germline, CDR1 is MNHEY and CDR2 is SVGEGT. Here the CDR3 reads CASTRGHEQYF. DNA for the CDR3: TGTGCCAGCACCAGGGGGCACGAGCAGTACTTC.